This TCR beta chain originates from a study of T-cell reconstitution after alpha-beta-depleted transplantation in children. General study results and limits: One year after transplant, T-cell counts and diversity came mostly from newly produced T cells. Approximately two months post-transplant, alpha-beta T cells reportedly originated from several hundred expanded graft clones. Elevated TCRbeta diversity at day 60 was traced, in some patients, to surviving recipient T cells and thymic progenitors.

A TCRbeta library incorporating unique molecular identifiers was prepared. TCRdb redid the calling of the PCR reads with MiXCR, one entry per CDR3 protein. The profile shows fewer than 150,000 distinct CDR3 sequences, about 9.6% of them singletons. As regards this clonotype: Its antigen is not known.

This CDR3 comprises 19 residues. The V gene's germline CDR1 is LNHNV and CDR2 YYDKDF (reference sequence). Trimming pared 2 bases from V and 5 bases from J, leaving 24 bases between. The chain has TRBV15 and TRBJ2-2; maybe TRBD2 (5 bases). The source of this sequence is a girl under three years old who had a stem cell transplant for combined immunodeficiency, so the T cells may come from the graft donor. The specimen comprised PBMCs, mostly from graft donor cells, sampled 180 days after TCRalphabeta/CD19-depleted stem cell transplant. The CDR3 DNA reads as TGTGCCACCAGCAGATTGCCCGAGATCTCCGGACGGAGGACCGGGGAGCTGTTTTTT. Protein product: CATSRLPEISGRRTGELFF.